There are many counts of the clone carrying this T cell receptor beta chain. The data are from a study of early T cells in non-severe SARS-CoV-2 infection. The wider study: Unsorted whole blood bulk RNA was sequenced, with unpaired chains.

Deletions cut 6 bases from V and 1 base from J, with 12 bases between. CDR3 length equals 13 residues. CDR1 is DFQATT and CDR2 is SNEGSKA in the germline V gene (reference sequence). TCRdb redid the calling of the 5' RACE reads with MiXCR, one entry per CDR3 protein. This table has 40,000 to 55,000 distinct CDR3 sequences, roughly 9.8% appearing once. This TCR was recovered from an adult who was a healthcare worker with PCR-confirmed SARS-CoV-2 infection or an uninfected control (not recorded which). Sequencing used whole blood. The chain combines TRBV20-1 with TRBJ1-1; D is possibly TRBD1 (6 bases). The CDR3 nucleotides are TGCAGTGCGTGGGACACACCGAACACTGAAGCTTTCTTT. This gives the protein CSAWDTPNTEAFF.